The T cell receptor beta chain described here comes from a study of T cell responses to AZD1222 COVID-19 vaccine. Notes on the study in general: With two AZD1222 doses given, Spike-specific TCR breadth and depth both rose.

The ends were cut back, 3 bases at V and 7 bases at J, with 7 bases in the middle. The CDR3 is 12 amino acids. Germline V gene data show CDR1 as MDHEN and CDR2 as SYDVKM. Here immunoSEQ multiplex PCR was the method, and the copy in TCRdb shows in-frame clones only, minus some. The sample has roughly 140,000 clones, approximately 89% seen once. Concerning this clone: What it recognizes is unknown.

The receptor was derived from an adult in good health. V and J are TRBV28 and TRBJ2-1; no clear D gene. Specimen: peripheral blood, collected on day 0 of MenACWY control vaccination. The CDR3 region has the DNA TGTGCCAGCAGTTTTGCTAGGAATGAGCAGTTCTTC. Amino acid sequence: CASSFARNEQFF.